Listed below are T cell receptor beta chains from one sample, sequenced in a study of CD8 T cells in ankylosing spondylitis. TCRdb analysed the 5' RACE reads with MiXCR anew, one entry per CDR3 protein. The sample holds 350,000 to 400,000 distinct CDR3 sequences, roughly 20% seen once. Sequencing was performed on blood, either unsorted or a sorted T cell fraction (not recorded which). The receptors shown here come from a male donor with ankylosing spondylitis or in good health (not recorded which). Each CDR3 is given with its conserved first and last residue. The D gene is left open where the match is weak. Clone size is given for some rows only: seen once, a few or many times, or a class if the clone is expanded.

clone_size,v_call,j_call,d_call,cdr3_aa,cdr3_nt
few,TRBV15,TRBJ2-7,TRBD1,CATSSGQGSEQYF,TGTGCCACCAGCAGCGGACAGGGTAGCGAGCAGTACTTC
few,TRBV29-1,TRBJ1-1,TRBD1,CSVRDSNTEAFF,TGCAGCGTCCGGGACAGTAACACTGAAGCTTTCTTT
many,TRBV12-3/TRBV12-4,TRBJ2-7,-,CASSFAGATYEQYF,TGTGCCAGCAGTTTTGCGGGGGCCACGTACGAGCAGTACTTC
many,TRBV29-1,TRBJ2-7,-,CSVLGGSEQYF,TGCAGCGTTTTGGGGGGCTCCGAGCAGTACTTC
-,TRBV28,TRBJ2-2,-,CASRHRVGTGELFF,TGTGCCAGCCGCCACAGGGTTGGGACCGGGGAGCTGTTTTTT
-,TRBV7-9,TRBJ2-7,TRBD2,CASSRPQRGTDEQYF,TGTGCCAGCAGCCGACCACAGCGGGGTACGGACGAGCAGTACTTC
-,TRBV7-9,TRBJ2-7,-,CASSPTWYEQYF,TGTGCCAGCAGCCCGACATGGTACGAGCAGTACTTC
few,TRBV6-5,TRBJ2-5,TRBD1,CASGQVYETQYF,TGTGCCAGCGGACAGGTTTACGAGACCCAGTACTTC
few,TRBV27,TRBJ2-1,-,CASSSDWGYNEHFF,TGTGCCAGCAGCTCTGACTGGGGGTACAATGAGCACTTCTTC
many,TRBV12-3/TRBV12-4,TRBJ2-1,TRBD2,CASSNIAGGLVEFF,TGTGCCAGCAGTAACATAGCGGGGGGGCTGGTGGAGTTCTTC
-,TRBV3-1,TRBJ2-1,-,CASSQDRPSSYNEQFF,TGTGCCAGCAGCCAAGACAGGCCTAGCTCCTACAATGAGCAGTTCTTC
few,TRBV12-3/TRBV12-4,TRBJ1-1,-,CAIQKGNTEAFF,TGTGCCATTCAAAAAGGGAACACTGAAGCTTTCTTT
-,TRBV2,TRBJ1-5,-,CASSEALRGGVGQPQHF,TGTGCCAGCAGTGAAGCGCTTCGGGGAGGGGTCGGACAGCCCCAGCATTTT
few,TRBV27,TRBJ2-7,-,CASSPSLNEQYF,TGTGCCAGCAGTCCAAGTCTTAACGAGCAGTACTTC
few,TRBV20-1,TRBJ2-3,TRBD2,CSARDLYVAGLADTQYF,TGCAGTGCTAGAGATCTCTATGTAGCGGGGTTGGCAGATACGCAGTATTTT
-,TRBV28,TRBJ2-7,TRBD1,CASWTGPTSYEQYF,TGTGCCAGTTGGACAGGGCCAACCTCCTACGAGCAGTACTTC
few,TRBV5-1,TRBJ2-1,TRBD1,CASSLRDRGRRNEQFF,TGCGCCAGCAGCCTCCGGGACAGGGGGCGCCGAAATGAGCAGTTCTTC
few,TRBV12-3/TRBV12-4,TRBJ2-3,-,CASSLGAGVTDTQYF,TGTGCCAGCAGTTTAGGGGCAGGGGTGACAGATACGCAGTATTTT
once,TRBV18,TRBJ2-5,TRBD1,CASSPRTGIETQYF,TGTGCCAGCTCACCACGGACAGGGATAGAGACCCAGTACTTC
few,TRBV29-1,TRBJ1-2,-,CSVQKDSGPYGYTF,TGCAGCGTTCAAAAGGACAGTGGCCCCTATGGCTACACCTTC
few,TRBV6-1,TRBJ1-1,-,CASSLLQSGGTEAFF,TGTGCCAGCAGTCTCCTACAATCAGGCGGCACTGAAGCTTTCTTT
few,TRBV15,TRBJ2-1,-,CATSRPPRGRNEQFF,TGTGCCACCAGCAGGCCACCGAGGGGTAGGAATGAGCAGTTCTTC
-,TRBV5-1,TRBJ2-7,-,CASSLGGPEWEQYF,TGCGCCAGCAGCTTGGGGGGACCGGAGTGGGAGCAGTACTTC
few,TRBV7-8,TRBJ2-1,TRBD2,CASSAELAGPNNEQFF,TGTGCCAGCAGCGCCGAACTAGCGGGGCCCAACAATGAGCAGTTCTTC
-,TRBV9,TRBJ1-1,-,CASSEIDRLGTEAFF,TGTGCCAGCAGCGAAATCGACAGGCTGGGCACTGAAGCTTTCTTT
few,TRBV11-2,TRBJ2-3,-,CASSLVRRSGDMTDTQYF,TGTGCCAGCAGCTTAGTACGTCGTAGCGGTGATATGACAGATACGCAGTATTTT
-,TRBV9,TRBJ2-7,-,CASQGGDSYEQYF,TGTGCCAGCCAGGGGGGCGATTCCTACGAGCAGTACTTC
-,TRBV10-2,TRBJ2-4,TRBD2,CASSEGRELILTKNIQYF,TGCGCCAGCAGTGAGGGGCGGGAGCTTATTTTAACCAAAAACATTCAGTACTTC
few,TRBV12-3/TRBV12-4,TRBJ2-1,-,CASSFAGGGEQFF,TGTGCCAGCAGTTTTGCGGGTGGTGGGGAGCAGTTCTTC
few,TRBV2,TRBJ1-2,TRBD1,CATQTGNGYTF,TGTGCCACCCAGACAGGGAATGGCTACACCTTC
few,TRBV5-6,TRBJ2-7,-,CASSLGSLEQYF,TGTGCCAGCAGCTTGGGGAGCCTCGAGCAGTACTTC
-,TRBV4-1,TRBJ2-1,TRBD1,CASRPYPGTENHNEQFF,TGCGCCAGCAGACCTTATCCCGGGACAGAAAACCACAATGAGCAGTTCTTC
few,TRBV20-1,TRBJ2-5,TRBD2,CSATAGGRKTQYF,TGCAGTGCTACCGCGGGGGGGCGTAAGACCCAGTACTTC
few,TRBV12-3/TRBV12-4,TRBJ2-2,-,CASSLASQGEVTGELFF,TGTGCCAGCAGTTTAGCATCCCAGGGGGAGGTCACCGGGGAGCTGTTTTTT
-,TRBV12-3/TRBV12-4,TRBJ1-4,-,CASATNEKLFF,TGTGCCAGTGCTACTAATGAAAAACTGTTTTTT
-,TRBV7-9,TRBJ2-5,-,CASSRKRQIQETQYF,TGTGCCAGCAGTCGTAAACGACAGATCCAAGAGACCCAGTACTTC
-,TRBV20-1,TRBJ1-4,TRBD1,CSAAPRGREEKLFF,TGCAGTGCAGCCCCGAGGGGGCGGGAGGAAAAACTGTTTTTT
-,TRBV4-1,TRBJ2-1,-,CASSQVVDHEQFF,TGCGCCAGCAGCCAAGTAGTGGACCATGAGCAGTTCTTC
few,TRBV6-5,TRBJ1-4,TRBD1,CASSSDRGLDEKLFF,TGTGCCAGCAGTTCGGACAGGGGTCTAGATGAAAAACTGTTTTTT
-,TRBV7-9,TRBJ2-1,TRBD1,CASSFRDSSNEQFF,TGTGCCAGCAGCTTCCGGGACAGCTCGAATGAGCAGTTCTTC
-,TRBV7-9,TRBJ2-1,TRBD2,CASSLGLAGTEQFF,TGTGCCAGCAGCTTGGGACTAGCGGGGACTGAGCAGTTCTTC
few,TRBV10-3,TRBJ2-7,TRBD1,CAIRDQGQLPGEQYF,TGTGCCATCAGAGACCAGGGACAGTTGCCTGGCGAGCAGTACTTC
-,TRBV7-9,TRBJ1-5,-,CASSPGGGASNQPQHF,TGTGCCAGCAGCCCCGGGGGAGGGGCCAGCAATCAGCCCCAGCATTTT
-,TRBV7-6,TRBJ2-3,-,CASSLGPGADTQYF,TGTGCCAGCAGCTTAGGGCCGGGGGCAGATACGCAGTATTTT
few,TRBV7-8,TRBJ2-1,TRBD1,CASSLPTGISYNEQFF,TGTGCCAGCAGCTTGCCGACAGGGATTTCCTACAATGAGCAGTTCTTC
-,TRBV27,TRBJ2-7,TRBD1,CASSLGWDRSPNEQYF,TGTGCCAGCAGTTTGGGTTGGGACAGGTCTCCCAACGAGCAGTACTTC
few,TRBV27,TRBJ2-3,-,CASSLSPGPYATDTQYF,TGTGCCAGCAGTTTATCTCCGGGGCCCTATGCCACAGATACGCAGTATTTT
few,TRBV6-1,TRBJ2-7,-,CASAIADSYEQYF,TGTGCCAGCGCGATAGCGGACTCCTACGAGCAGTACTTC
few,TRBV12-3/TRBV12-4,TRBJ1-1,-,CASSLFFFEAFF,TGTGCCAGCAGTTTATTCTTTTTTGAAGCTTTCTTT
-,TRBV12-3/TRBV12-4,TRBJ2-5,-,CASSDPQGSQETQYF,TGTGCCAGCAGTGACCCCCAGGGATCACAAGAGACCCAGTACTTC